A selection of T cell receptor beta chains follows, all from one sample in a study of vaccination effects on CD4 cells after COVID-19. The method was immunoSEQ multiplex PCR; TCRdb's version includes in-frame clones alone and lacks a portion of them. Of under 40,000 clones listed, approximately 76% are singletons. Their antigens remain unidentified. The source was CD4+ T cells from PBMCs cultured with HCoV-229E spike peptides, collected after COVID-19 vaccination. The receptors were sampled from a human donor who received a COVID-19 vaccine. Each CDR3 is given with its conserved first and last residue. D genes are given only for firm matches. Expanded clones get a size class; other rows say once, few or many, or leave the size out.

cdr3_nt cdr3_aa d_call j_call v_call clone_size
TGTGCCAGCAGGACGAACACCGGGGAGCTGTTTTTT CASRTNTGELFF - TRBJ2-2 TRBV12-3/TRBV12-4 -
TGTGCCAGCAGTACCACGGGGGGAGTGGTCTACGAGCAGTACTTC CASSTTGGVVYEQYF TRBD2 TRBJ2-7 TRBV6-2/TRBV6-3 -
TGTGCCAGCAAGCGGGCGACCACTGAAGCTTTCTTT CASKRATTEAFF - TRBJ1-1 TRBV2 -
TGTGCCAGTAGTATTCGAGGGTCAACTTATCAGCCCCAGCATTTT CASSIRGSTYQPQHF - TRBJ1-5 TRBV19 few
TGTGCCAGCAGCCCAGCAGGAGGGTTCCACACAGATACGCAGTATTTT CASSPAGGFHTDTQYF - TRBJ2-3 TRBV14 -
TGTGCCAGCAGTTTCGAGACGGGTGGGAATTCACCCCTCCACTTT CASSFETGGNSPLHF - TRBJ1-6 TRBV7-6 -
TGTGCCAGCAGCCCTCCGGGACAGCCTAATGAAAAACTGTTTTTT CASSPPGQPNEKLFF TRBD1 TRBJ1-4 TRBV7-9 -
TGTGCCAGCAGAGACGACAGGGGCGGCTCTGGAAACACCATATATTTT CASRDDRGGSGNTIYF TRBD1 TRBJ1-3 TRBV11-2 -
TGTGCCAGTACCACGGGCAGGGGGCAATGGGGCTACACCTTC CASTTGRGQWGYTF TRBD1 TRBJ1-2 TRBV19 -
TGCGCCAGCAGCCTGGGAATTGAGGGGGAAGAGCAGTACTTC CASSLGIEGEEQYF - TRBJ2-7 TRBV5-1 -
TGTGCCATCAGGGCCTCCGGGGGTCAATTGGGAGAGACCCAGTACTTC CAIRASGGQLGETQYF - TRBJ2-5 TRBV10-3 few
TGTGCCAGCAGCCAAGGGGGCGGGATGCAGTACTTC CASSQGGGMQYF - TRBJ2-7 TRBV3-1/TRBV3-2 -
TGCGCCAGCAGCTTGGGCGGTGTTAGCAATCAGCCCCAGCATTTT CASSLGGVSNQPQHF - TRBJ1-5 TRBV5-1 few
TGTGCCAGCAGCTCTCAGGGGCCCAATCAGCCCCAGCATTTT CASSSQGPNQPQHF - TRBJ1-5 TRBV7-8 few
TGTGCCAGCAGCTTAGAACAGGGCGGTACCTCTGGGGCCAACGTCCTGACTTTC CASSLEQGGTSGANVLTF - TRBJ2-6 TRBV11-3 -
TGTGCCAGCAGCCCCGTGTCCGGGGCGCAGTATTTT CASSPVSGAQYF - TRBJ2-3 TRBV7-2 few
TGCGCCAGCAGTGACAACTTTGATGAAAAACTGTTTTTT CASSDNFDEKLFF - TRBJ1-4 TRBV10-1 -
TGTGCCAGCAGGAGAGAGGGACAGGGATACAATGAGCAGTTCTTC CASRREGQGYNEQFF TRBD1 TRBJ2-1 TRBV6-5 -
TGTGCCACCTACGGTCAGGGAGGCACAGATACGCAGTATTTT CATYGQGGTDTQYF - TRBJ2-3 TRBV10-3 few
TGTGCCAGCAGTTGGGTCAGGCAAGAGACCCAGTACTTC CASSWVRQETQYF - TRBJ2-5 TRBV12-3/TRBV12-4 -
TGTGCCAGCAGTTACGACCCTAACTATGGCTACACCTTC CASSYDPNYGYTF - TRBJ1-2 TRBV6-5 -
TGTGCCAGCAGCTCCGGACTAGTTTTGTCCACCGGGGAGCTGTTTTTT CASSSGLVLSTGELFF TRBD2 TRBJ2-2 TRBV5-4 -